Listed here is a single T cell receptor beta chain. Its recognized antigen is unknown. Qualities for individual bases were not recorded, and no much larger clone is one base off. Using the deep immunoSEQ assay, multiplex PCR amplified TCR CDR3 regions from genomic DNA. For each cell subset, the extracted genomic DNA was distributed evenly across all wells of several immunoSEQ 96-well plates, and each plate served as one replicate. For sorted subsets, roughly 200 ng of genomic DNA, equivalent to some 30,000 T cell genomes, went into each replicate PCR. The purified libraries were quantified using a Qubit 3.0 fluorometer, sized with a Bioanalyzer 2100, and then quantified again using the KAPA Library Quantification kit. Every immunoSEQ 96-well plate was sequenced on a dedicated single-read 150-cycle Illumina NextSeq 550 flow cell. The study's processing was this. Because the immunoSEQ output held only junctional sequences and lacked quality scores, the filtering could not match the filtering applied to full-length reads. Sequences were annotated with PyIR, a Python wrapper for IgBLAST v1.9, using IMGT germline references to assign V/J genes and CDR3. Reads were removed for weak V/J assignments (E-value above 1e-6), missing CDR3, stop codons, out-of-frame junctions, or ambiguous translated residues. V3J clonotypes were defined as sequences sharing an identical inferred V gene, J gene, and CDR3 amino acid sequence. Percentage overlap between repertoires was calculated by dividing the number of shared unique clonotypes by the size of the smaller repertoire. Richness of each repertoire was evaluated using RTK rarefaction, the Chao1 estimator, and Recon v2.1 estimates of unobserved clonotypes. OLGA was used to compute generation probabilities for all TCRbeta clonotypes that the gDNA method yielded from a handful of donors. TCRdb retrieved this table from immuneACCESS and kept in-frame rearrangements only. Not all clones are present; in checked studies, unresolved V genes account for under half, and no reason is known for the remainder. V, J and clone size reflect that table, while D and trimming were determined from the DNA. The sample has about 2.3 million clones on record, 93% of them singletons. Under 0.45% of the sample belongs to the ten largest clones.

The record originates from a study of shared clonotypes between healthy human individuals (TCRdb year 2020). Background on the whole study: A few men and two women, aged 18 to 49 years, made up the cohort. Per donor, three plates each were used for CD4 naive and CD4 memory, two for CD8 naive, and one for CD8 memory. The study deeply sequenced blood TCR repertoires of 5 or 6 healthy adults to estimate repertoire size and the extent of clonotype sharing between individuals. To increase sequencing depth and limit assay-specific biases, TCR repertoire library preparation and sequencing were carried out by different laboratories using diverse techniques. Each donor's leukapheresis produced roughly between roughly 0.85 and 9.5 billion PBMCs.

Here is what the overall study found, with its caveats: Incomplete sequencing was indicated by rarefaction of sorted-subset datasets, despite the large sequencing depth. Only blood was sampled, and tissue TCR repertoires likely differ from those in blood. Pairwise subsampling led to the expectation that sequencing depth would affect the degree of clonotype sharing among donors. Across a handful of donors, around 5% of naive CD4, roughly 3.3% of naive CD8, 2% to 2.5% of memory CD4, and approximately 0.4% of memory CD8 clonotypes were shared. The small number of donors limited the genetic and exposure-history diversity represented. Larger estimated clonotype richness was generally found for naive subsets than for memory subsets. Compared with non-shared clonotypes, clonotypes shared by all four sorted-subset donors had higher generation probabilities.

The donors were healthy, HIV-negative adults with no recently reported acute infections or vaccinations. Only Caucasian adults living in Nashville, Tennessee, USA were represented among the donors. CD4+ T cells were enriched by magnetic negative selection, after which naive cells were positively selected on CD45RA and the negative fraction was taken as the memory subset. After blood collection by leukapheresis, PBMCs were isolated using Ficoll-Histopaque density gradient centrifugation and then cryopreserved in the vapor phase of liquid nitrogen. Analytical flow cytometry was used to check the purity and quantity of each magnetically sorted T cell population. From each sorted fraction, genomic DNA was isolated and quantified by UV absorbance on a Nanodrop 2000c. The CDR3 sequence holds 12 residues, the cysteine and phenylalanine included. This entry keeps only the CDR3 DNA: 36 bases, framed from base 1. The germline ends are 18 bases apart after V is trimmed by 8 bases and J by 10 bases. CDR1 and CDR2, looked up from the germline V gene, are MDHEN and SYDVKM.

The clonotype comes from a man aged 18-30 years in good health. Some clones in this sample may be carry-over from other donors' samples. The rearranged segments are TRBV28 and TRBJ2-7, and TRBD2 may be the D gene, going by 6 matching bases. Sequencing was performed on naive CD4+ T cells from PBMCs. Taken with the paper, the label for cell subset or site translates to: CD45RA+ positively selected. The DNA is as follows: TGTGCCAGCGTTCCGGGGTCCGGGGGACAGTACTTC. Its protein is CASVPGSGGQYF.